This is a list of T cell receptor beta chains from one sample in a study of T cell responses to AZD1222 COVID-19 vaccine. Assay used: immunoSEQ multiplex PCR; TCRdb lists only in-frame clones, some missing. The top ten hold roughly 26% of the sample, which has about 96,000 clones, about nine tenths seen once. The input for sequencing was peripheral blood, taken on day 0 of AZD1222 vaccination. The receptors originated from an adult in good health. CDR3s include the opening cysteine and the closing phenylalanine or tryptophan. D genes are given only for firm matches. Where a row states a size, it is once, few, many or the class of an expanded clone; other rows omit it.

abundance	v_gene	d_gene	j_gene	CDR3nt	CDR3aa
NA	TRBV29-1	NA	TRBJ2-1	TGCAGCGCCCTCCCCCCCTCCTACAATGAGCAGTTCTTC	CSALPPSYNEQFF
NA	TRBV6-2/TRBV6-3	TRBD2	TRBJ2-7	TGTGCCAGCAGCAGTTTCACCGGGACTAGCGGGAGGGCCAAAGGCGAGCAGTACTTC	CASSSFTGTSGRAKGEQYF
NA	TRBV6-2/TRBV6-3	TRBD2	TRBJ2-2	TGTGCCAGCAGTTGGCTAGCGGGAGGGCCGAGCACCGGGGAGCTGTTTTTT	CASSWLAGGPSTGELFF
once	TRBV6-5	NA	TRBJ2-1	TGTGCCAGCAGTTACATGAGGAGGGCCTCCTACAATGAGCAGTTCTTC	CASSYMRRASYNEQFF
NA	TRBV28	TRBD1	TRBJ1-2	TGTGCCAGCAGTTTAGACAGGGGGTTTGGCTACACCTTC	CASSLDRGFGYTF
NA	TRBV30	TRBD2	TRBJ2-7	TGTGCCTGGAGGGGGACTAGCGGGATAATTTACGAGCAGTACTTC	CAWRGTSGIIYEQYF
NA	TRBV24-1	TRBD2	TRBJ2-5	TGTGCCACCAGTGAGGGGGCGGGGGGCATCGGGGAGACCCAGTACTTC	CATSEGAGGIGETQYF
NA	TRBV15	NA	TRBJ1-1	TGTGCCACCAGCAGAGATCTCGCTGAAGCTTTCTTT	CATSRDLAEAFF
NA	TRBV7-2	NA	TRBJ1-2	TGTGCCAGCAGCTTTATATCAGGGCCCACAGCACGGGATGGCTACACCTTC	CASSFISGPTARDGYTF
NA	TRBV7-2	NA	TRBJ2-5	TGTGCCAGCAGCTCCTCTAACGGCAGAGAGACCCAGTACTTC	CASSSSNGRETQYF